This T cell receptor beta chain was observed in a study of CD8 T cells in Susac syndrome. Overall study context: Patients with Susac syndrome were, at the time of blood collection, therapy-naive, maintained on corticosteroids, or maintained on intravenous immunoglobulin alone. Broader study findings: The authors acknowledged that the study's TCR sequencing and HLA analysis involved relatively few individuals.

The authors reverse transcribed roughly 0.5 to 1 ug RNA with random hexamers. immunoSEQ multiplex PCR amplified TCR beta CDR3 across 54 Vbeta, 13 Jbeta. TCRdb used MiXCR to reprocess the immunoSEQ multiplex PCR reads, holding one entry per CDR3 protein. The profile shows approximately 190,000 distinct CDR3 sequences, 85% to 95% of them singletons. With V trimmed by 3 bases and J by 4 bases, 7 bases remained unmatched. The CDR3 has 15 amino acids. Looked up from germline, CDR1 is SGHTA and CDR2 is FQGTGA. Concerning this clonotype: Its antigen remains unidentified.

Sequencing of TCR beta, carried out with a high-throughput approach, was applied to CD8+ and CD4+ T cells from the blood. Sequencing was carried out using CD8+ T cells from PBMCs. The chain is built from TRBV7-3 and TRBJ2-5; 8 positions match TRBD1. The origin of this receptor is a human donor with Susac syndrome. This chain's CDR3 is CASSFQGAPGETQYF. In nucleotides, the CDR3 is TGTGCCAGCAGCTTTCAGGGGGCCCCTGGAGAGACCCAGTACTTC. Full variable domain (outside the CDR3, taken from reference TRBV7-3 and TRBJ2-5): GAGVSQTPSNKVTEKGKYVELRCDPISGHTALYWYRQSLGQGPEFLIYFQGTGAADDSGLPNDRFFAVRPEGSVSTLKIQRTERGDSAVYLCASSFQGAPGETQYFGPGTRLLVL.